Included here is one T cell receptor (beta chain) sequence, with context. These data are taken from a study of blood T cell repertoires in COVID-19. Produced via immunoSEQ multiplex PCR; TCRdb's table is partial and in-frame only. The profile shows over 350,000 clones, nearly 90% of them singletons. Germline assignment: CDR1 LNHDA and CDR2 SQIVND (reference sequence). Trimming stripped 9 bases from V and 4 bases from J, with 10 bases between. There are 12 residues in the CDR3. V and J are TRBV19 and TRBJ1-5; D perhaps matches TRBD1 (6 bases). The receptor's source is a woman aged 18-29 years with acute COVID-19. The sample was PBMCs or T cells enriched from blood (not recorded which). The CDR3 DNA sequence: TGTGCCAGCAGGACAGATAATCAGCCCCAGCATTTT. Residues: CASRTDNQPQHF.